These 5 T cell receptor beta chains were all obtained from the same sample, sequenced in a study of T-cell memory formation after mild COVID-19. TCRdb used MiXCR to reprocess the 5' RACE reads, holding one entry per CDR3 protein. The sample lists about 610,000 distinct CDR3 sequences; about 18% were seen once. What was sequenced was PBMCs or a T cell subset sorted from them (not recorded which). The receptors here all came from an adult woman who had mild COVID-19 (a few samples of this study predate the infection). Cell type and time point are not known.

The chain employs TRBV20-1 and TRBJ2-7; D unclear. Germline CDR1 reads DFQATT; CDR2 reads SNEGSKA (reference sequence). Trimming shortened V by 6 bases and J by 4 bases, and 10 bases separated the two germline ends. The CDR3 runs 11 residues. The CDR3 DNA reads TGCAGTGCCGCATTAGGATACGAGCAGTACTTC. Its protein product is CSAALGYEQYF.

This clonotype has just a few counts. The chain links TRBV7-3 to TRBJ1-3; D ambiguous. Germline V gene data show CDR1 as SGHTA and CDR2 as FQGTGA. Trimming took 4 bases from V and 2 from J, leaving 6 bases between them. The CDR3 has 13 amino acids. As DNA, the CDR3 is TGTGCCAGCAGCTCCGGGGCTGGAAACACCATATATTTT. It specifies CASSSGAGNTIYF.

CDR3 region: CASSLEQVMNTEAFF. In DNA, the CDR3 is TGTGCCAGCAGCTTAGAACAGGTCATGAACACTGAAGCTTTCTTT. The rearrangement links TRBV7-8 to TRBJ1-1, with a possible D match to TRBD1 (5 bases). Germline V CDR1 and CDR2: SGHVS, FQNEAQ. Trimming left V 1 base short and J 0 bases short, with 9 bases between. The CDR3 has 15 amino acids.

This clonotype was seen more than once but under ten times. The rearrangement uses TRBV7-9 and TRBJ1-4, with D unresolved. V was shortened by 6 bases and J by 4 bases, with 15 bases between the two germline ends. The CDR3 contains 15 residues. CDR1 is SEHNR and CDR2 is FQNEAQ in the germline V gene (reference sequence). The CDR3 nucleotides are TGTGCCAGCAGAGATTCCCCAGGCCTTAATGAAAAACTGTTTTTT. Translating it yields CASRDSPGLNEKLFF.

This clonotype was observed a few times. The CDR3 protein is CASSPGQGVNIQYF. The DNA for the CDR3 is TGTGCCAGCAGCCCCGGACAGGGGGTTAACATTCAGTACTTC. The V and J genes are TRBV7-9 and TRBJ2-4; 10 bases map to TRBD1. Per the germline V gene, CDR1 is SEHNR and CDR2 is FQNEAQ (reference sequence). Trimming removed 5 bases from V and 7 bases from J; junction bases left unmatched: 5. The CDR3 loop spans 14 amino acids.